One and the same sample provided the 22 T cell receptor beta chains below, sequenced in a study of blood T cell repertoires in COVID-19. Clones were sequenced by immunoSEQ multiplex PCR, and TCRdb holds only the in-frame ones, with some missing. The data hold about 220,000 clones, with less than 90% observed a single time. The sample taken for sequencing was PBMCs or T cells enriched from blood (not recorded which). These receptors were obtained from a woman aged 40 to 50 who had recovered from COVID-19.

The V call is TRBV19, the J call TRBJ1-1; D remains ambiguous. V lost 3 bases and J 5 bases, leaving 7 bases between the germline ends. This CDR3 contains 12 residues. The germline CDR1 and CDR2 sequences are LNHDA and SQIVND (reference sequence). The CDR3 region is CASSIPGTEAFF. The DNA of the CDR3 is TGTGCCAGTAGTATCCCGGGGACTGAAGCTTTCTTT.

The chain uses TRBV9 and TRBJ1-1, with D possibly TRBD1 on 5 matching bases. The germline V and J ends were trimmed by 0 bases and 1 base, with 7 bases remaining between them. The CDR3 consists of 14 residues. Germline V gives CDR1 SGDLS, CDR2 YYNGEE. As DNA, the CDR3 is TGTGCCAGCAGCGTAGGACAGACGAACACTGAAGCTTTCTTT. Translated, it gives CASSVGQTNTEAFF. The variable domain in full, with the rest retrieved from reference TRBV9 and TRBJ1-1, is DSGVTQTPKHLITATGQRVTLRCSPRSGDLSVYWYQQSLDQGLQFLIQYYNGEERAKGNILERFSAQQFPDLHSELNLSSLELGDSALYFCASSVGQTNTEAFFGQGTRLTVV.

The chain carries TRBV4-2 and TRBJ2-7, with D unresolved. V was cut by 1 base and J by 5 bases, with 6 bases left in between. The CDR3 covers 12 residues. The V gene's germline CDR1 is LGHNA and CDR2 YNFKEQ. For the CDR3, the DNA is TGTGCCAGCAGCCAAGCTACGGACGAGCAGTACTTC. Translating gives CASSQATDEQYF.

The genes are TRBV2 and TRBJ1-5; unclear D gene. Trimming stripped 4 bases from V and 1 base from J, with 11 bases between. The CDR3 extends over 15 amino acids. The germline V gene encodes CDR1 SNHLY and CDR2 FYNNEI. The CDR3 reads CASSAFRSSNQPQHF. CDR3 coding DNA: TGTGCCAGCAGTGCATTCAGGTCCAGCAATCAGCCCCAGCATTTT.

This clone was seen a single time. V gene TRBV20-1 combines with J gene TRBJ1-2, with D possibly TRBD1 on 5 matching bases. CDR3 size: 12 residues. Per germline, CDR1 DFQATT and CDR2 SNEGSKA (reference sequence). Trimming took 4 bases from V and 5 from J, leaving 11 bases between them. The CDR3: CSATEEGYGYTF. In DNA, the CDR3 is TGCAGTGCTACTGAGGAGGGGTATGGCTACACCTTC.

The gene calls are TRBV7-3 and TRBJ2-2; D may be TRBD1 (6 bases). CDR3 size: 13 residues. The V gene's germline CDR1 is SGHTA and CDR2 FQGTGA. V shed 5 bases and J shed 7 bases, with 11 bases lying between them. CDR3 loop: CASSMGARGELFF. The DNA for the CDR3 is TGTGCCAGCAGCATGGGGGCGCGCGGGGAGCTGTTTTTT.

The J gene is TRBJ2-3, the V gene TRBV15; a possible D gene is TRBD2 (5 bases). V lost 9 bases and J 1 base, leaving 8 bases between the germline ends. The CDR3 runs 12 residues. The germline V gene has CDR1 LNHNV and CDR2 YYDKDF (reference sequence). As DNA, the CDR3 is TGTGCCACAGGGAGTGGCACAGATACGCAGTATTTT. Translation: CATGSGTDTQYF.

The V and J genes are TRBV6-4 and TRBJ2-3; D is ambiguous. Germline V gene sequence: CDR1 MRHNA, CDR2 SNTAGT. The CDR3 has 13 amino acids. Trimming removed 4 bases at V and 2 bases at J, with 7 bases between. CDR3 protein: CASSVGNTDTQYF. The DNA of the CDR3 is TGTGCCAGCAGTGTTGGCAACACAGATACGCAGTATTTT.

The chain combines TRBV23-1 with TRBJ2-1; 7 nucleotides line up with TRBD2. TRBV23-1 carries the ORF label, with uncertain function. The CDR3 is 16 amino acids. V lost 1 base, J lost 0 bases, and 3 bases stayed unmatched. Written as DNA, the CDR3 is TGCGCCAGCAGTCAATATAAGCGGGGCTCCTACAATGAGCAGTTCTTC. Residues: CASSQYKRGSYNEQFF.

The rearrangement links TRBV10-1 to TRBJ1-5; the D gene is possibly TRBD1 (5 bases). Germline CDR1 is WNHNN and CDR2 is SYGVQD (reference sequence). V lost 11 bases and J 7 bases, leaving 15 bases between the germline ends. The CDR3 is made up of 12 amino acids. Written as DNA, the CDR3 is TGCGCCTTCCGGGGGTGGGGACAGCCCCAGCATTTT. It yields the protein CAFRGWGQPQHF.

The rearrangement uses TRBV7-9 and TRBJ1-1; tentative D call: TRBD1 (6 bases). CDR1 is SEHNR, CDR2 FQNEAQ, per germline (reference sequence). Deletions cut 2 bases from V and 4 bases from J, with 8 bases between. The length of the CDR3 is 13 residues. The CDR3 DNA reads TGTGCCAGCAGCTTAAAACAGGGCACTGAAGCTTTCTTT. It codes for CASSLKQGTEAFF.

This sequence joins TRBV3-1 (or the pseudogene TRBV3-2) and TRBJ2-1, with 8 bases lining up with TRBD2. The CDR3 sequence is 15 residues long. Unmatched junction bases numbered 8, after V lost 4 bases and J lost 6 bases. CDR1 is LGHDT, CDR2 YNNKEL, per germline (reference sequence). CDR3 sequence: CASSRLAGSLNEQFF. CDR3 in DNA: TGTGCCAGCAGCCGCCTAGCGGGCTCCCTCAATGAGCAGTTCTTC.

The chain employs TRBV7-9 and TRBJ2-7; 8 bases agree with TRBD1. The CDR3 has 14 amino acids. The germline V gene encodes CDR1 SEHNR and CDR2 FQNEAQ (reference sequence). Losses at the gene ends were 3 bases for V and 4 bases for J; bases not matched to a gene: 5. CDR3 coding DNA: TGTGCCAGCAGCTTTGACAGGGGTAGTTACGAGCAGTACTTC. Protein: CASSFDRGSYEQYF.

The chain links TRBV5-1 to TRBJ1-4; D gene uncertain. The CDR3 covers 15 residues. CDR1 is SGHRS, CDR2 YFSETQ, per germline. V shed 3 bases and J shed 0 bases, with 9 bases lying between them. The CDR3, as DNA: TGCGCCAGCAGCTCATCACTAGCAACTAATGAAAAACTGTTTTTT. This sequence encodes CASSSSLATNEKLFF. Combining the CDR3 with reference TRBV5-1 and TRBJ1-4 gives the whole variable domain KAGVTQTPRYLIKTRGQQVTLSCSPISGHRSVSWYQQTPGQGLQFLFEYFSETQRNKGNFPGRFSGRQFSNSRSEMNVSTLELGDSALYLCASSSSLATNEKLFFGSGTQLSVL.

The genes are TRBV7-2 and TRBJ2-4; tentatively, D is TRBD1 (6 bases). Germline loops: CDR1 SGHTA, CDR2 FQGNSA. V gave up 0 bases and J gave up 1 base, with 16 bases separating them. This CDR3 has 18 amino acids. In DNA form, the CDR3 reads TGTGCCAGCAGCTTAGCCCCGACAGGTGGGGGTGCCAAAAACATTCAGTACTTC. Translated, it gives CASSLAPTGGGAKNIQYF.

This rearrangement joins TRBV27 to TRBJ1-5, with D perhaps TRBD1 (5 bases). CDR3 length: 14 amino acids. The V and J ends lost 5 bases and 3 bases respectively, with 11 bases between them. The germline V gene has CDR1 MNHEY and CDR2 SMNVEV (reference sequence). The CDR3 is CASSANRNNQPQHF. CDR3 nucleotides: TGTGCCAGCAGTGCAAACAGGAACAATCAGCCCCAGCATTTT.

The chain employs TRBV18 and TRBJ1-5; 7 bases align to TRBD1. V gave up 3 bases and J gave up 0 bases; unmatched junction bases: 2. Germline V CDR1 and CDR2: KGHSH, LQKENI. The CDR3 length is 15 residues. The CDR3 reads CASSPTGDSNQPQHF. In nucleotides, the CDR3 is TGTGCCAGCTCACCTACAGGGGATAGCAATCAGCCCCAGCATTTT. Supplemented by reference TRBV18 and TRBJ1-5, the full variable domain reads NAGVMQNPRHLVRRRGQEARLRCSPMKGHSHVYWYRQLPEEGLKFMVYLQKENIIDESGMPKERFSAEFPKEGPSILRIQQVVRGDSAAYFCASSPTGDSNQPQHFGDGTRLSIL.

The rearrangement links TRBV7-6 to TRBJ2-3, with 13 bases matching TRBD2. The V segment lost 1 base and the J segment 6 bases; nucleotides outside the gene matches: 7. The CDR3 contains 17 residues. Germline V gene data show CDR1 as SGHVS and CDR2 as FNYEAQ. CDR3 sequence: CASSLGWTSGSGDTQYF. The DNA of the CDR3 is TGTGCCAGCAGCTTAGGGTGGACTAGCGGGAGTGGGGATACGCAGTATTTT.

The gene calls are TRBV4-1 and TRBJ2-3; D is perhaps TRBD1 (6 bases). This CDR3 has 16 residues. With 6 bases removed from V and 2 bases from J, the gap between germline ends came to 18 bases. CDR1 is MGHRA, CDR2 YSYEKL, per germline. Here the CDR3 reads CASRYSSDRATDTQYF. The CDR3 DNA sequence: TGCGCCAGCAGATATTCTTCGGACAGAGCCACAGATACGCAGTATTTT.

The rearrangement links TRBV19 to TRBJ1-5, with 8 bases aligning to TRBD1. Trimming cost V 6 bases and J 6 bases; bases outside gene matches: 10. Germline CDR1 LNHDA, CDR2 SQIVND (reference sequence). The CDR3 extends over 15 amino acids. This CDR3 is CASSQTTGVGQPQHF. As DNA, the CDR3 is TGTGCCAGTAGCCAGACGACAGGGGTGGGTCAGCCCCAGCATTTT. Full variable domain (rest looked up from reference TRBV19 and TRBJ1-5): DGGITQSPKYLFRKEGQNVTLSCEQNLNHDAMYWYRQDPGQGLRLIYYSQIVNDFQKGDIAEGYSVSREKKESFPLTVTSAQKNPTAFYLCASSQTTGVGQPQHFGDGTRLSIL.

The rearrangement joins TRBV29-1 to TRBJ1-3, with D unclear. Germline-derived CDR1 and CDR2 are SQVTM and ANQGSEA. V was pared by 3 bases and J by 0 bases, with 12 bases between. This CDR3 is 15 amino acids long. In DNA form, the CDR3 reads TGCAGCGTTGAGTGGGCAAGCTCCTCTGGAAACACCATATATTTT. It yields the protein CSVEWASSSGNTIYF. Looking up the rest from reference TRBV29-1 and TRBJ1-3 gives the full variable domain: SAVISQKPSRDICQRGTSLTIQCQVDSQVTMMFWYRQQPGQSLTLIATANQGSEATYESGFVIDKFPISRPNLTFSTLTVSNMSPEDSSIYLCSVEWASSSGNTIYFGEGSWLTVV.

This clone was counted a few times. V is TRBV14 and J is TRBJ1-2; 10 bases match TRBD1. The CDR3 runs to 13 residues. Germline CDR1 and CDR2: SGHDN and FVKESK. The ends lost 7 bases at V and 8 bases at J; junction bases unmatched: 7. The CDR3 spells CASTRGQGEGYTF. CDR3 DNA: TGTGCCAGCACCCGAGGACAGGGGGAAGGCTACACCTTC.